These 21 T cell receptor beta chains originate from one sample sequenced in a study of blood T cell repertoires in COVID-19. Produced via immunoSEQ multiplex PCR; TCRdb's table is partial and in-frame only. The sample holds about 220,000 clones, around 82% seen once. The specimen sequenced was peripheral blood. All receptors derive from a woman in her fifties or sixties with acute or convalescent COVID-19.

J is TRBJ2-1 and V is TRBV15, with 10 positions matching TRBD1. CDR3 length equals 16 residues. Trimming took 5 bases from V and 5 from J; bases not matched to a gene: 9. Germline V gene lookup returns CDR1 LNHNV and CDR2 YYDKDF (reference sequence). DNA for the CDR3: TGTGCCACCAGCGGTCAAGACAGGGGGCAGGACAATGAGCAGTTCTTC. This sequence encodes CATSGQDRGQDNEQFF. The whole variable domain, filled in from reference TRBV15 and TRBJ2-1, reads DAMVIQNPRYQVTQFGKPVTLSCSQTLNHNVMYWYQQKSSQAPKLLFHYYDKDFNNEADTPDNFQSRRPNTSFCFLDIRSPGLGDTAMYLCATSGQDRGQDNEQFFGPGTRLTVL.

V and J are TRBV6-6 and TRBJ1-2; 7 bases match TRBD1. CDR1 and CDR2 from the germline V gene are MNHNY and SVGAGI (reference sequence). The J segment lost 4 bases and the V segment lost 10 bases, leaving 3 bases of the junction unmatched. The CDR3 consists of 11 residues. DNA of the CDR3: TGTGCCACATGGGACAGCTATGGCTACACCTTC. Encoded protein: CATWDSYGYTF.

This clone appeared a single time. The chain recombines TRBV5-4 with TRBJ1-2; possibly TRBD1 for D (5 bases). The CDR3 is 12 residues long. Trimming took 4 bases from V and 8 from J, leaving 12 bases between them. CDR1 and CDR2 (germline): SGHNT, YYREEE (reference sequence). This chain's CDR3 is CASSGGIGGYTF. CDR3 bases: TGTGCCAGCAGCGGGGGGATAGGGGGCTACACCTTC.

CDR3 loop: CASSRGDRKAEAFF. The CDR3 nucleotides read TGTGCCAGCAGCAGGGGGGACAGGAAGGCTGAAGCTTTCTTT. The genes are TRBV7-3 and TRBJ1-1, with 8 positions matching TRBD1. Germline V gives CDR1 SGHTA, CDR2 FQGTGA. This CDR3 region has 14 residues. V lost 5 bases to trimming and J lost 6 bases; unmatched junction nucleotides: 8. Complete variable domain (other parts from reference TRBV7-3 and TRBJ1-1): GAGVSQTPSNKVTEKGKYVELRCDPISGHTALYWYRQSLGQGPEFLIYFQGTGAADDSGLPNDRFFAVRPEGSVSTLKIQRTERGDSAVYLCASSRGDRKAEAFFGQGTRLTVV.

This clone was observed a handful of times. The chain uses TRBV6-1 and TRBJ1-5, with TRBD1 identical over 8 bases. CDR1 MNHNS and CDR2 SASEGT come from the germline V gene. This CDR3 is built from 17 residues. J was trimmed by 1 base and V by 3 bases; bases with no gene match: 8. As DNA, the CDR3 is TGTGCCAGCAGTGACCGGGGACAGGCCCTGAGCAATCAGCCCCAGCATTTT. This encodes CASSDRGQALSNQPQHF.

The table lists this clone with a count of one. The chain employs TRBV5-6 and TRBJ2-2, with 10 positions matching TRBD1. The CDR3 covers 15 residues. Trimming took 8 bases from V and 1 from J; bases not matched to a gene: 5. Germline lookup yields CDR1 SGHDT and CDR2 YYEEEE. This chain's CDR3 is CASTGQGKNTGELFF. In nucleotides, the CDR3 is TGTGCCAGTACGGGACAGGGGAAGAACACCGGGGAGCTGTTTTTT.

This sequence joins TRBV30 and TRBJ1-1; 8 positions agree with TRBD1. In germline, CDR1 is GTSNPN, CDR2 SVGIG (reference sequence). After removal of 5 bases from V and 1 base from J, the junction contained 0 bases not matched to a gene. There are 12 residues in the CDR3. CDR3 coding DNA: TGTGCCTGGGGGACAGGGAACACTGAAGCTTTCTTT. Amino acid sequence: CAWGTGNTEAFF.

This clone is a singleton in its sample. The chain is built from TRBV2 and TRBJ2-1, with 11 bases lining up with TRBD2. The V segment lost 4 bases and the J segment 3 bases; nucleotides outside the gene matches: 8. The germline gives CDR1 SNHLY, CDR2 FYNNEI. This CDR3 region has 17 residues. The CDR3 nucleotides are TGTGCCAGCAGTGCCGCGCTAGCGGGGGGATACTACAATGAGCAGTTCTTC. Translation: CASSAALAGGYYNEQFF.

J is TRBJ1-2 and V is TRBV10-3; 7 nucleotides match TRBD1. CDR1 and CDR2 from the germline V gene are ENHRY and SYGVKD. This CDR3 has 13 amino acids. Trimming cost V 8 bases and J 6 bases; bases outside gene matches: 9. The CDR3 region has the DNA TGTGCCATCGGTCGTCAGGGGGAAAATGGCTACACCTTC. It encodes CAIGRQGENGYTF.

The CDR3 loop is CASSEAVQNSNQPQHF. The CDR3 nucleotides are TGTGCCAGCAGTGAAGCCGTACAAAATAGCAATCAGCCCCAGCATTTT. V gene TRBV6-1 combines with J gene TRBJ1-5; no firm D call. Germline assignment: CDR1 MNHNS and CDR2 SASEGT. The ends were cut back, 0 bases at V and 0 bases at J, with 9 bases in the middle. This CDR3 spans 16 amino acids.

The chain combines TRBV12-5 with TRBJ1-4; 9 bases fit TRBD1. With V trimmed by 1 base and J by 6 bases, 9 bases remained unmatched. Germline loops: CDR1 LGHNT, CDR2 FRNRAP. CDR3 length equals 17 residues. CDR3 in amino acids: CASGLGSGQGLYEKLFF. CDR3 bases: TGTGCTAGTGGTTTGGGCTCGGGACAGGGTCTGTATGAAAAACTGTTTTTT.

The V gene is TRBV5-5, the J gene TRBJ2-3, with 11 bases fitting TRBD2. The trim removed 0 bases at V and 7 bases at J, leaving 7 bases unmatched. The length of the CDR3 is 16 residues. Germline CDR1 SGHKS, CDR2 YYEKEE (reference sequence). As DNA, the CDR3 is TGTGCCAGCAGCTTGGATCTAGCGGGGGGAGTAAATACGCAGTATTTT. It translates to CASSLDLAGGVNTQYF.

This clone was seen a handful of times. The chain couples TRBV7-2 to TRBJ1-5, with TRBD1 matching 7 bases. This CDR3 comprises 15 residues. V lost 6 bases and J lost 4; bases outside the gene matches: 9. The germline V gene has CDR1 SGHTA and CDR2 FQGNSA. DNA of the CDR3: TGTGCCAGCAGGGCGGACCGGGACAGAAATCAGCCCCAGCATTTT. Its protein product is CASRADRDRNQPQHF.

This sequence joins TRBV30 and TRBJ2-2, with 10 bases matching TRBD1. J gave up 3 bases and V 5 bases, and 3 bases lay outside the gene matches. The CDR3 is 14 residues long. Germline V gives CDR1 GTSNPN, CDR2 SVGIG (reference sequence). CDR3 coding DNA: TGTGCCTGGGAGACAGGGGGCTACACCGGGGAGCTGTTTTTT. It yields the protein CAWETGGYTGELFF.

This chain uses TRBV19 with TRBJ1-4; 9 bases agree with TRBD1. The V and J ends lost 9 bases and 7 bases, in that order; junction bases with no gene match: 6. Per the germline V gene, CDR1 is LNHDA and CDR2 is SQIVND (reference sequence). The CDR3 is 13 amino acids. The CDR3 sequence is CASGDRAVEKLFF. The CDR3 nucleotides are TGTGCCAGCGGGGACAGGGCTGTTGAAAAACTGTTTTTT. The full variable domain, in which reference TRBV19 and TRBJ1-4 provide the parts outside the CDR3, is DGGITQSPKYLFRKEGQNVTLSCEQNLNHDAMYWYRQDPGQGLRLIYYSQIVNDFQKGDIAEGYSVSREKKESFPLTVTSAQKNPTAFYLCASGDRAVEKLFFGSGTQLSVL.

The chain uses TRBV28 and TRBJ1-1, with D possibly being TRBD1 (6 bases). The CDR3 totals 16 residues. Germline V gives CDR1 MDHEN, CDR2 SYDVKM. Trimming took 6 bases from V and 4 from J, leaving 21 bases between them. The CDR3 DNA reads TGTGCCAGCAGCCTAGAACGGGGGGGCGCCCCCACTGAAGCTTTCTTT. This gives the protein CASSLERGGAPTEAFF.

The CDR3 sequence is CASSAMTGAFTEAFF. CDR3 nucleotide sequence: TGTGCCAGCAGTGCGATGACAGGGGCGTTCACTGAAGCTTTCTTT. The J gene is TRBJ1-1, the V gene TRBV27, with 8 bases aligning to TRBD1. Per germline, CDR1 MNHEY and CDR2 SMNVEV (reference sequence). There are 15 residues in the CDR3. V was clipped by 5 bases and J by 4 bases; unmatched bases: 9.

In its sample, this clone was seen a few times. This chain joins TRBV19 and TRBJ2-7; perhaps TRBD1 as D (7 bases). This CDR3 contains 16 residues. Germline CDR1 is LNHDA and CDR2 is SQIVND (reference sequence). V lost 5 bases, J lost 2 bases, and 19 bases lay in between. CDR3 sequence reads: CASSQGGVVAAYEQYF. In nucleotides, the CDR3 is TGTGCCAGTAGTCAGGGGGGAGTTGTCGCCGCCTACGAGCAGTACTTC.

The chain employs TRBV19 and TRBJ2-1, with unresolved D. Germline values: CDR1 LNHDA, CDR2 SQIVND (reference sequence). The CDR3 extends over 15 amino acids. Trimming stripped 1 base from V and 1 base from J, with 8 bases between. The CDR3, as DNA: TGTGCCAGTAGTATAGCACGTAGTTCCTACAATGAGCAGTTCTTC. Translated: CASSIARSSYNEQFF.

This rearrangement joins TRBV5-5 to TRBJ1-3; D not certain. CDR3 length: 15 residues. Deletions cut 0 bases from V and 0 bases from J, with 7 bases between. CDR1 and CDR2 (germline): SGHKS, YYEKEE (reference sequence). The CDR3 spells CASSLDSHSGNTIYF. In DNA form, the CDR3 reads TGTGCCAGCAGCTTGGACAGCCACTCTGGAAACACCATATATTTT.

The chain joins TRBV5-1 to TRBJ1-1; D unclear. V gave up 4 bases and J gave up 0 bases, with 7 bases separating them. The CDR3 has 13 residues. Germline CDR1 is SGHRS and CDR2 is YFSETQ. The CDR3 DNA follows: TGCGCCAGCAGCCCTAACCTGAACACTGAAGCTTTCTTT. Protein: CASSPNLNTEAFF.